This T cell receptor beta chain was obtained from a study of blood T cell repertoires in COVID-19. Study overall: From T cells, B-cell-depleted T cells, or PBMCs came the material, which was cDNA or gDNA.

CDR3 length equals 15 residues. V was pared by 7 bases and J by 2 bases, with 18 bases between. In germline, CDR1 is SGHTA, CDR2 FQGNSA. Authors' processing steps: Using reference gene primer amplification, nucleated cell counts were estimated. Profiled with immunoSEQ multiplex PCR; TCRdb holds only in-frame clones, not every one. D and trimming come from the DNA, and the V and J calls and clone size come from that table. The table includes about 140,000 clones, 77% detected once. Specimen: peripheral blood. The sequence derives from a woman aged 45-59 years with active or convalescent COVID-19. This chain connects TRBV7-2 to TRBJ2-7; D perhaps matches TRBD2 (6 bases). The CDR3 loop reads CASIQNAGGPYEQYF. The CDR3 nucleotides are TGTGCCAGCATACAAAATGCTGGAGGGCCCTACGAGCAGTACTTC.